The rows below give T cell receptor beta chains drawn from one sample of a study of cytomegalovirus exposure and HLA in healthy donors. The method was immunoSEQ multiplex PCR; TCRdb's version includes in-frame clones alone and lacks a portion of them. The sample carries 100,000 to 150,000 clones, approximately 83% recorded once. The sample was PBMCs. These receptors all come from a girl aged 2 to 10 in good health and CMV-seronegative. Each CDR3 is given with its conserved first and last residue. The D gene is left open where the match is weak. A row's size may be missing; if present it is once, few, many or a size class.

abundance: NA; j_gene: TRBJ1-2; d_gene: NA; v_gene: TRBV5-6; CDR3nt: TGTGCCCGAACGGCGCAGGGTAACTATGGCTACACCTTC; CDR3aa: CARTAQGNYGYTF
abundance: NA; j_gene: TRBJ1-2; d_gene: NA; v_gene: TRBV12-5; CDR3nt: TGTGCTAGTGGTTTGGTTCAAGGGGCCGTTAACTATGGCTACACCTTC; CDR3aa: CASGLVQGAVNYGYTF
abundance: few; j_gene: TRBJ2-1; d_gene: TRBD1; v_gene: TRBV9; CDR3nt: TGTGCCAGCAGCGATGGGGGGACAGGGGTCTACAATGAGCAGTTCTTC; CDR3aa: CASSDGGTGVYNEQFF
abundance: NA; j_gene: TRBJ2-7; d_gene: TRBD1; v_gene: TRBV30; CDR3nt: TGTGCCTGGAGCATAAGACAGGGGTCCTACGAGCAGTACTTC; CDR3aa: CAWSIRQGSYEQYF
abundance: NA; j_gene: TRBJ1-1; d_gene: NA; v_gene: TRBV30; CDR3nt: TGTGCCTGGATCTCCAGGGTCCCTGAAGCTTTCTTT; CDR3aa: CAWISRVPEAFF
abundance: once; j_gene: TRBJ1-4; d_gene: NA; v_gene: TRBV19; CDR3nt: TGTGCCAGTAGTATAGGCAGGGATGAAAAACTGTTTTTT; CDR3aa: CASSIGRDEKLFF
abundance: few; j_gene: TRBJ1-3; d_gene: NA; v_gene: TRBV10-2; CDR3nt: TGCGCCAGCAGTGAGTCGAGAGGCCTCTCTGGAAACACCATATATTTT; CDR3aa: CASSESRGLSGNTIYF
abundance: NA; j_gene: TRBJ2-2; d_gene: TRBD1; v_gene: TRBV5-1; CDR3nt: TGCGCCAGCAGCTTGGAGGGGACAGGAGGACGGGTGTACACCGGGGAACTGTTTTTT; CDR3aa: CASSLEGTGGRVYTGELFF
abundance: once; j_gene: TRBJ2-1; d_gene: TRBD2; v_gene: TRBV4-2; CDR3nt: TGTGCCAGCAGCCAAGCTAGCGGGGTAAATGAGCAGTTCTTC; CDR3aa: CASSQASGVNEQFF
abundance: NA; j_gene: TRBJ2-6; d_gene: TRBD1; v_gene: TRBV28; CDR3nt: TGTGCCAGCAGTTTTGGGACAGTGGCTGGGGCCAACGTCCTGACTTTC; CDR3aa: CASSFGTVAGANVLTF
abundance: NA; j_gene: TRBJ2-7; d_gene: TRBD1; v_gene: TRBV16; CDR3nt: TGTGCCAGCAGCCAAGGGAGACAGGGTTACGAGCAGTACTTC; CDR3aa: CASSQGRQGYEQYF
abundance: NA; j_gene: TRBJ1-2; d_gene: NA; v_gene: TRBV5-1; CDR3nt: TGCGCCAGCAGCTTGAGCAGGGCGATTGATGGCTACACCTTC; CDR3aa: CASSLSRAIDGYTF
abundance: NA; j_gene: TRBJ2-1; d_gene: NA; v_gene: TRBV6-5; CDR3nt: TGTGCCAGCAGAGACTACCCCTACAATGAGCAGTTCTTC; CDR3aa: CASRDYPYNEQFF
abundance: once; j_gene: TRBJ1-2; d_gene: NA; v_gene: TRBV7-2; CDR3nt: TGTGCCAGCAGCCAGGCGGGGGATGCGGCCGGCTACACCTTC; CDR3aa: CASSQAGDAAGYTF
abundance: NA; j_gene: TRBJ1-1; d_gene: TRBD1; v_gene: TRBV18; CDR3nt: TGTGCCAGCTCACCACCGATACTGGACAGGAGGCGGAACACTGAAGCTTTCTTT; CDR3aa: CASSPPILDRRRNTEAFF
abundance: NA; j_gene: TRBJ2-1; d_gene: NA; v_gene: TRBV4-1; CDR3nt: TGCGCCAGCAGCCTTGGTACGAGCTCCTACAATGAGCAGTTCTTC; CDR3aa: CASSLGTSSYNEQFF
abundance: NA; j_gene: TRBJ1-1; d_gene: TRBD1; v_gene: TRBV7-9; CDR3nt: TGTGCCAGCAGCCAAGACAGGGTGTACACTGAAGCTTTCTTT; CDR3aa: CASSQDRVYTEAFF